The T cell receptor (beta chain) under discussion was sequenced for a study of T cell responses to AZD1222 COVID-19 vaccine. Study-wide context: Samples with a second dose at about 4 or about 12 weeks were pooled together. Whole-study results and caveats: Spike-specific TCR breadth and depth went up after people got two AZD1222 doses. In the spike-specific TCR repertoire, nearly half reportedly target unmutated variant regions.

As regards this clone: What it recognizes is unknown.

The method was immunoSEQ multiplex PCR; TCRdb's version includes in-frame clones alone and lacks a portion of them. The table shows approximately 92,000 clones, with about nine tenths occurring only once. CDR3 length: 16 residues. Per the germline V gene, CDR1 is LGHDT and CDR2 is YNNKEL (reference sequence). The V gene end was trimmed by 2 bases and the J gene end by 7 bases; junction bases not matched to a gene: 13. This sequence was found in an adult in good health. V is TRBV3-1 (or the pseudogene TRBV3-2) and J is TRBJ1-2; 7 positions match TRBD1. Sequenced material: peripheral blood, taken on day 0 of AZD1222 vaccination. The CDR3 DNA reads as TGTGCCAGCAGCCAATTTGTGACAGGGAGTTCAAGTGGCTACACCTTC. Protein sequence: CASSQFVTGSSSGYTF.